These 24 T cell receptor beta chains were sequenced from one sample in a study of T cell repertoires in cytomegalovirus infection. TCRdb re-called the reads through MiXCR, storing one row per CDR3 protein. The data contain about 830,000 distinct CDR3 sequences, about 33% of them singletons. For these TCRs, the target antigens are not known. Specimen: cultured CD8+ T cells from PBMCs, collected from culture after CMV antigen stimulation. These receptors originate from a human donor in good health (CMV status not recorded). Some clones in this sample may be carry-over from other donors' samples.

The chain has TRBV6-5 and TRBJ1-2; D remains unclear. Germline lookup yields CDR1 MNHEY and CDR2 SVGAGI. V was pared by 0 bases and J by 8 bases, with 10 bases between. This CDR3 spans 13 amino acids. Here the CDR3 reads CASSYSTGRGYTF. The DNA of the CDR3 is TGTGCCAGCAGTTACTCGACGGGAAGGGGCTACACCTTC.

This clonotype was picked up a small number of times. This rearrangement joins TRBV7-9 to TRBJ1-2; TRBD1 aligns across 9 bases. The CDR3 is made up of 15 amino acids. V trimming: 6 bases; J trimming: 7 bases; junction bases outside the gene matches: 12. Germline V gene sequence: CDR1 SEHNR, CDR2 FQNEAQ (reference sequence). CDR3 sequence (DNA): TGTGCCAGCAGGCCTTGGGACAGGGCCAGGGGTGGCTACACCTTC. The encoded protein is CASRPWDRARGGYTF.

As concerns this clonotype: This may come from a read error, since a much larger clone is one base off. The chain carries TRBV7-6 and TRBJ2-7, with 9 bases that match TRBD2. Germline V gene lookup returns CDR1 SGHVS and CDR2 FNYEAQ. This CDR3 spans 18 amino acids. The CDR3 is CAGSLAAPIAGVRHEQYF. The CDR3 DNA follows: TGTGCCGGCAGCTTAGCGGCCCCCATAGCGGGGGTTCGCCACGAGCAGTACTTC.

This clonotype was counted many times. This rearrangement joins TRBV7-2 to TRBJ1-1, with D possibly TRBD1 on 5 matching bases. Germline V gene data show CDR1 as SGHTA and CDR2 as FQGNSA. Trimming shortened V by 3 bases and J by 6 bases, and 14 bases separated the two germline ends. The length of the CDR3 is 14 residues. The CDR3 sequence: CASSLGLLNAEAFF. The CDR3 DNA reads TGTGCCAGCAGCTTGGGACTTTTAAACGCTGAAGCTTTCTTT.

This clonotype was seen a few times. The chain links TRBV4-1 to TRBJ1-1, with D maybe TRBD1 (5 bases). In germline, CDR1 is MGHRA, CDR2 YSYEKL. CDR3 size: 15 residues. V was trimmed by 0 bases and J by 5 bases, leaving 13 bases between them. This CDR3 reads CASSQDAGRGTEAFF. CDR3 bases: TGCGCCAGCAGCCAAGATGCGGGGCGAGGGACTGAAGCTTTCTTT.

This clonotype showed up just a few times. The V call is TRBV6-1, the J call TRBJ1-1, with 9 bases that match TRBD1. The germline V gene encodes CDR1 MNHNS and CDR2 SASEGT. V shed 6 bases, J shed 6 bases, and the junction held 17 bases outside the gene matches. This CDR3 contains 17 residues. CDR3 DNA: TGTGCCAGCAGACCCAAGGAGTGGACAGGGGAATGGTCTGAAGCTTTCTTT. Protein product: CASRPKEWTGEWSEAFF.

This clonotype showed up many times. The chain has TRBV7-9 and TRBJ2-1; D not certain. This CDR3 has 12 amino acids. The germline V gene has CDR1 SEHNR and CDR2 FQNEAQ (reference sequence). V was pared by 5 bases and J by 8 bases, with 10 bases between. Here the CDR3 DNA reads TGTGCCAGCAGCAGGCAGGTCCATGAGCAGTTCTTC. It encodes CASSRQVHEQFF.

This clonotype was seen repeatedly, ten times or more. The CDR3 nucleotides are TGTGCCAGCAGCCTCCGGGTAGCGGGGGCTTCGAACACCGGGGAGCTGTTTTTT. Encoded protein: CASSLRVAGASNTGELFF. The chain combines TRBV7-6 with TRBJ2-2, with TRBD2 identical over 9 bases. CDR1 and CDR2 (germline): SGHVS, FNYEAQ. CDR3 length equals 18 residues. With V trimmed by 5 bases and J by 0 bases, 10 bases remained unmatched.

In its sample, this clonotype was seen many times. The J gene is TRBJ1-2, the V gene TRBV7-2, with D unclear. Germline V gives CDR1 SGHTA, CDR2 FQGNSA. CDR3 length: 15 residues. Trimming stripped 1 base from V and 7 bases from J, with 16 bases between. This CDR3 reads CASSLEMVSGPGYTF. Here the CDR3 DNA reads TGTGCCAGCAGCTTAGAAATGGTCTCGGGCCCTGGCTACACCTTC. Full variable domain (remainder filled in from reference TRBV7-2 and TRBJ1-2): GAGVSQSPSNKVTEKGKDVELRCDPISGHTALYWYRQSLGQGLEFLIYFQGNSAPDKSGLPSDRFSAERTGGSVSTLTIQRTQQEDSAVYLCASSLEMVSGPGYTFGSGTRLTVV.

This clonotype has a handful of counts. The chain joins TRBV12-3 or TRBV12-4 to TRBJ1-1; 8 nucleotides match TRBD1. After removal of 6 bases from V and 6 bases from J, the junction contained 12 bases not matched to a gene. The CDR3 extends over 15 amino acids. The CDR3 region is CASSRWTGSGAEAFF. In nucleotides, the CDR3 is TGTGCCAGCAGCCGCTGGACAGGGTCAGGGGCTGAAGCTTTCTTT.

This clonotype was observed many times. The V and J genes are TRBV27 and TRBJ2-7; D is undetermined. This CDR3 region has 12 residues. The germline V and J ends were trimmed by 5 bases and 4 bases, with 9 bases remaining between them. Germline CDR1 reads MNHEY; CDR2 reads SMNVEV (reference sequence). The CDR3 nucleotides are TGTGCCAGCAGTGGGAACTGGTACGAGCAGTACTTC. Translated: CASSGNWYEQYF.

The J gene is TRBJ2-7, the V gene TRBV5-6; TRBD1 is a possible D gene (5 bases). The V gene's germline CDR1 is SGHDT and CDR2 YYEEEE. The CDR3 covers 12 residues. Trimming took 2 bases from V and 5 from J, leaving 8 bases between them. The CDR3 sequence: CASSLGAHEQYF. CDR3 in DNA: TGTGCCAGCAGCTTAGGGGCCCACGAGCAGTACTTC.

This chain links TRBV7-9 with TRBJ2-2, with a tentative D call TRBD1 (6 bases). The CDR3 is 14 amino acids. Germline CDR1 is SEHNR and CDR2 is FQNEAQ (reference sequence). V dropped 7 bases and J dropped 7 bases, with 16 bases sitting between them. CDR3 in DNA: TGTGCCAGCATCGTAGAGGGGGTGAGCGGGGAGCTGTTTTTT. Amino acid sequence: CASIVEGVSGELFF.

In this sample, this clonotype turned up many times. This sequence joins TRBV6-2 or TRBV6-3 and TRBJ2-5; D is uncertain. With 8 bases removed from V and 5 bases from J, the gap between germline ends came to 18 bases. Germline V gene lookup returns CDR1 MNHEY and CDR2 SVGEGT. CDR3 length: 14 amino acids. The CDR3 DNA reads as TGTGCCAGCTCTCTGGCGGTCCTCAGGGAGACCCAGTACTTC. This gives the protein CASSLAVLRETQYF.

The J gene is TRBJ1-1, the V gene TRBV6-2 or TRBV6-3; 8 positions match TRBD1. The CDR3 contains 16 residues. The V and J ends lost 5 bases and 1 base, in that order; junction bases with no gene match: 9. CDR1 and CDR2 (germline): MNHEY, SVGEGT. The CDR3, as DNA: TGTGCCAGCAGTGCGCCGACAGGGGACACGAACACTGAAGCTTTCTTT. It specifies CASSAPTGDTNTEAFF.

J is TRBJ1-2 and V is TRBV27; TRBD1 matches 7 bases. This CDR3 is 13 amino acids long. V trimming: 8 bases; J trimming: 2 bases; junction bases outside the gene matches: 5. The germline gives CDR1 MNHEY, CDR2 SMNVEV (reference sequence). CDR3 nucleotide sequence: TGTGCCAGCGCTCTGGGACAGAACTATGGCTACACCTTC. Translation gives CASALGQNYGYTF.

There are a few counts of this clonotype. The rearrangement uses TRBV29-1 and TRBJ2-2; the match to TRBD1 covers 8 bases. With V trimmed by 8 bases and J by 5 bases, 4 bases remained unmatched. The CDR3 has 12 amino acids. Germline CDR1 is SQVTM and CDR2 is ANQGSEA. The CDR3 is CSSGGLTGELFF. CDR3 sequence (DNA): TGCAGCTCAGGGGGCTTGACCGGGGAGCTGTTTTTT.

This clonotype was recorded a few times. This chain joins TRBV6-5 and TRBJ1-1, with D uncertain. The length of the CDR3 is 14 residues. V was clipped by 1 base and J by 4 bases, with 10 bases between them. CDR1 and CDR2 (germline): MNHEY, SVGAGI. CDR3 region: CASSYLAEVTEAFF. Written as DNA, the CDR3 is TGTGCCAGCAGTTACTTGGCAGAAGTCACTGAAGCTTTCTTT.

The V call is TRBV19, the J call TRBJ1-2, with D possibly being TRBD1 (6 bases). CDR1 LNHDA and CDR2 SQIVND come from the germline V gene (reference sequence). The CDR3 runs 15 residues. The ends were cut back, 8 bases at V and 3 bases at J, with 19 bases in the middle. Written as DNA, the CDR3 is TGTGCCAGTGAGAGGGGGGGGGGCCCCTACTATGGCTACACCTTC. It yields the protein CASERGGGPYYGYTF.

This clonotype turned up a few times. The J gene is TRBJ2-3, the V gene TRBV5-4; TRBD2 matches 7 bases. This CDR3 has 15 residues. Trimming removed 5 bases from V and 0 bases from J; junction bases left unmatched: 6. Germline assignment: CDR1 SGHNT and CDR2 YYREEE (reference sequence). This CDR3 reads CASSLGRASTDTQYF. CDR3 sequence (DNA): TGTGCCAGCAGTCTAGGGAGGGCTAGCACAGATACGCAGTATTTT.

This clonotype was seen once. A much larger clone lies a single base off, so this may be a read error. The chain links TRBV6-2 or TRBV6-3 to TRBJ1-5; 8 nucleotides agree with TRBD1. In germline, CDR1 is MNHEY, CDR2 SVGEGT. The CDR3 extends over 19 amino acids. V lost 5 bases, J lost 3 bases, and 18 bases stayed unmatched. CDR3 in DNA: TGTGCCAGCAGTCCGACAGGGGACAAGTATTGGGAGGACAATCAGCCCCAGCATTTT. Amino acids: CASSPTGDKYWEDNQPQHF.

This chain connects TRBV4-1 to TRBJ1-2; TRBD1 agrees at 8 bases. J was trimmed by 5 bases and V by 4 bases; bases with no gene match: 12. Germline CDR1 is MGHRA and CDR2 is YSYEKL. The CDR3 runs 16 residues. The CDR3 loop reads CASSLQDRAVGYGYTF. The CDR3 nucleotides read TGCGCCAGCAGCCTTCAGGACAGGGCCGTTGGGTATGGCTACACCTTC.

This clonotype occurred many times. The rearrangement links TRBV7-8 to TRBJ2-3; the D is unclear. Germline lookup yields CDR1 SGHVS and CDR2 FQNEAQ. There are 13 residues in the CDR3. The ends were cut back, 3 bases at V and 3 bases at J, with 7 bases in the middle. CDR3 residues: CASSFDGTDTQYF. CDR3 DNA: TGTGCCAGCAGCTTCGATGGAACAGATACGCAGTATTTT.

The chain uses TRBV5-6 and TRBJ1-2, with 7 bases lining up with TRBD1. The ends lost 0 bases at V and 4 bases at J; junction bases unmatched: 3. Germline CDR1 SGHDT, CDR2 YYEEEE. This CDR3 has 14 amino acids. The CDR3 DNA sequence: TGTGCCAGCAGCTTGGAGGGACAGTTCTATGGCTACACCTTC. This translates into CASSLEGQFYGYTF.